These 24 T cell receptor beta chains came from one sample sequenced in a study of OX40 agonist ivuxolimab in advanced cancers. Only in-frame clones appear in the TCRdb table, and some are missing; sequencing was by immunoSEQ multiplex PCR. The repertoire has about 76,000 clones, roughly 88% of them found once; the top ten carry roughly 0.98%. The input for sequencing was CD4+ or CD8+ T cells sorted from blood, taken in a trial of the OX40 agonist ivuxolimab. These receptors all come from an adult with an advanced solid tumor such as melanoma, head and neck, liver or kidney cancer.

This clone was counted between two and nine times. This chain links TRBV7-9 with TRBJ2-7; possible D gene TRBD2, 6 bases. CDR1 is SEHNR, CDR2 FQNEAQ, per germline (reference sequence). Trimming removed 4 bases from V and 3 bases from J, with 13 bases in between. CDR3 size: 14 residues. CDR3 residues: CASSSGSTSYEQYF. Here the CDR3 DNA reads TGTGCCAGCAGCTCCGGGTCGACTAGCTACGAGCAGTACTTC. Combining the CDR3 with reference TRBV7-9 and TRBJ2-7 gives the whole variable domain DTGVSQNPRHKITKRGQNVTFRCDPISEHNRLYWYRQTLGQGPEFLTYFQNEAQLEKSRLLSDRFSAERPKGSFSTLEIQRTEQGDSAMYLCASSSGSTSYEQYFGPGTRLTVT.

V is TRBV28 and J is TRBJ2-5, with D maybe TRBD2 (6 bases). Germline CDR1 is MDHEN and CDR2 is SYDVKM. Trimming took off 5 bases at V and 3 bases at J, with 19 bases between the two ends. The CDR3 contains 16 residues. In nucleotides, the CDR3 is TGTGCCAGCAGTCCCCCGGGGGTCTGGGGAAAAGAGACCCAGTACTTC. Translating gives CASSPPGVWGKETQYF.

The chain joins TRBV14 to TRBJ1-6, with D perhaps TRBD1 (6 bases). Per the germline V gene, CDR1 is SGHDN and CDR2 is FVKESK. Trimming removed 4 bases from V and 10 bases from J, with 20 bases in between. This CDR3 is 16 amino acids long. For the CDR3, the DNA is TGTGCCAGCAGCCTTGGTCGGGGGGCGCTAGGCTCACCCCTCCACTTT. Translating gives CASSLGRGALGSPLHF.

CDR3 protein: CASSLGVEPGNEQFF. The CDR3 DNA reads TGTGCCAGCAGCTTAGGGGTGGAACCGGGGAATGAGCAGTTCTTC. The V call is TRBV11-2, the J call TRBJ2-1; tentative D call: TRBD2 (5 bases). Germline V gene sequence: CDR1 SGHAT, CDR2 FQNNGV. Trimming pared 1 base from V and 7 bases from J, leaving 14 bases between. The CDR3 loop spans 15 amino acids.

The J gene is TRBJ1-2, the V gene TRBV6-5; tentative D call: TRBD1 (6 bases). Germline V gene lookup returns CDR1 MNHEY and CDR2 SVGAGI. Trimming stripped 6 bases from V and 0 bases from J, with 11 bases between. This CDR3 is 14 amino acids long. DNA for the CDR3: TGTGCCAGCAGCCGGACAGAGACTAACTATGGCTACACCTTC. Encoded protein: CASSRTETNYGYTF.

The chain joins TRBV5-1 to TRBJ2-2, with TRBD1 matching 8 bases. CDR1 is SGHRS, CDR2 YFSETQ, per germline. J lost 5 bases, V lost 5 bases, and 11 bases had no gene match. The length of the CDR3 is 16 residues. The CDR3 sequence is CASRFNPTGGTGELFF. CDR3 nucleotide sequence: TGCGCCAGCAGATTTAACCCAACAGGGGGGACCGGGGAGCTGTTTTTT. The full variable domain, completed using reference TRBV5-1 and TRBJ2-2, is KAGVTQTPRYLIKTRGQQVTLSCSPISGHRSVSWYQQTPGQGLQFLFEYFSETQRNKGNFPGRFSGRQFSNSRSEMNVSTLELGDSALYLCASRFNPTGGTGELFFGEGSRLTVL.

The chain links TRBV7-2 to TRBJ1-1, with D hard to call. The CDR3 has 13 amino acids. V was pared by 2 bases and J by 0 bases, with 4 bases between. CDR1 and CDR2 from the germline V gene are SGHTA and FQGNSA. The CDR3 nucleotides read TGTGCCAGCAGCTTAAGGATGAACACTGAAGCTTTCTTT. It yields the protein CASSLRMNTEAFF. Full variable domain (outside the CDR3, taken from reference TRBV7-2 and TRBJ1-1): GAGVSQSPSNKVTEKGKDVELRCDPISGHTALYWYRQSLGQGLEFLIYFQGNSAPDKSGLPSDRFSAERTGGSVSTLTIQRTQQEDSAVYLCASSLRMNTEAFFGQGTRLTVV.

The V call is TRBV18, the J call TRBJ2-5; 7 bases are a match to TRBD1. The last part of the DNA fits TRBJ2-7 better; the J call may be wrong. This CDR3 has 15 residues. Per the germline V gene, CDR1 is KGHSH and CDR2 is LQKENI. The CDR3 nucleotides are TGTGCCAGCTCACCACAGGCAGGGGGCTCCTACGAGCAGTACTTC. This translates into CASSPQAGGSYEQYF.

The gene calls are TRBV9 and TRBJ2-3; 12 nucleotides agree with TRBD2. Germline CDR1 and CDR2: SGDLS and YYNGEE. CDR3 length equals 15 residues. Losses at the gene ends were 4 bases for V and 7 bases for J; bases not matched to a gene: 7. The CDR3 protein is CASSPQTSGRNTQYF. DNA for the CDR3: TGTGCCAGCAGCCCCCAGACTAGCGGGAGAAATACGCAGTATTTT.

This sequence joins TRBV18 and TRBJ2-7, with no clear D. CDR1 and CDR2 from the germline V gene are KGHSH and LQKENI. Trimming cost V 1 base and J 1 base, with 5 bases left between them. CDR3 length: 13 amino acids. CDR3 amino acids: CASSPLKSYEQYF. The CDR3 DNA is TGTGCCAGCTCACCACTTAAATCCTACGAGCAGTACTTC.

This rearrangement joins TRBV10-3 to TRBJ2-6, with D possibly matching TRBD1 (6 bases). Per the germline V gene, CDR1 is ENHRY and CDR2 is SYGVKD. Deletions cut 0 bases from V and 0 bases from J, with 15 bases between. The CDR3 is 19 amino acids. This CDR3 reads CAISESNAGVTSGANVLTF. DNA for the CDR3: TGTGCCATCAGTGAGTCGAACGCAGGGGTCACCTCTGGGGCCAACGTCCTGACTTTC.

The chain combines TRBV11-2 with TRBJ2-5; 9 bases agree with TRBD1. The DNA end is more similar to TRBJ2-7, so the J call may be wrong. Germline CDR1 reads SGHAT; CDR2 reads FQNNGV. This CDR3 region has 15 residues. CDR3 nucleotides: TGTGCCAGCAGCTCCGGGACAGGGAGAACGTACGAGCAGTACTTC. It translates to CASSSGTGRTYEQYF.

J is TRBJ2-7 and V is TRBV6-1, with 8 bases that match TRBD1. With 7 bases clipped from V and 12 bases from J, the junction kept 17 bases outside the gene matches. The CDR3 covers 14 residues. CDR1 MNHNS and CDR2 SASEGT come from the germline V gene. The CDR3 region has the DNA TGTGCCAGCACCCAGGGGGCGTGGGACTTCCCGAGGTACTTC. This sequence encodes CASTQGAWDFPRYF.

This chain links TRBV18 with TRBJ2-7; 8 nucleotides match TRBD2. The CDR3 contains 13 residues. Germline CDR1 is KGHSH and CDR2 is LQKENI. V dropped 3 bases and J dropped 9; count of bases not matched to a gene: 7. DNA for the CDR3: TGTGCCAGCTCACCCACGGGACTAGTTGTGCAGTACTTC. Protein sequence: CASSPTGLVVQYF. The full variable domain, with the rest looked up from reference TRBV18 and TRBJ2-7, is NAGVMQNPRHLVRRRGQEARLRCSPMKGHSHVYWYRQLPEEGLKFMVYLQKENIIDESGMPKERFSAEFPKEGPSILRIQQVVRGDSAAYFCASSPTGLVVQYFGPGTRLTVT.

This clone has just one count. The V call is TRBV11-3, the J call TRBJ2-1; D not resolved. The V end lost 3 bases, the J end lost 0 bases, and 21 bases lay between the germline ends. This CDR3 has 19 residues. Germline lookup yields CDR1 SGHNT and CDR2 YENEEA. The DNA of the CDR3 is TGTGCCAGCAGCTTTGGGCTCTTGAGGTTATGGAGCTCCTACAATGAGCAGTTCTTC. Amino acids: CASSFGLLRLWSSYNEQFF.

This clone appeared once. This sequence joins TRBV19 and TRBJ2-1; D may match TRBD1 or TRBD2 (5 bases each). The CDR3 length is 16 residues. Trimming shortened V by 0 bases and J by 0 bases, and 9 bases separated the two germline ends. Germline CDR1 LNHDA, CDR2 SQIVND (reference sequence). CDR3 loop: CASSIDRGNSYNEQFF. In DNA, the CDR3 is TGTGCCAGTAGTATAGACCGGGGCAACTCCTACAATGAGCAGTTCTTC.

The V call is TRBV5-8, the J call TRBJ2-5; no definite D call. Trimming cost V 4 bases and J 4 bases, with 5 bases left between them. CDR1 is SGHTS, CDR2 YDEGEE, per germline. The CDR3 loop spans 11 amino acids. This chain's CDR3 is CASSTAETQYF. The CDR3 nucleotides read TGTGCCAGCAGCACCGCAGAGACCCAGTACTTC. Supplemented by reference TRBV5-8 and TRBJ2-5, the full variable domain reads EAGVTQSPTHLIKTRGQQATLRCSPISGHTSVYWYQQALGLGLQFLLWYDEGEERNRGNFPPRFSGRQFPNYSSELNVNALELEDSALYLCASSTAETQYFGPGTRLLVL.

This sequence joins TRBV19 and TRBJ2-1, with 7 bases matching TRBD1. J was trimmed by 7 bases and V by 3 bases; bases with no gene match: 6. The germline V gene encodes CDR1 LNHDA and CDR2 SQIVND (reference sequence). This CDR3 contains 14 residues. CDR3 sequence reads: CASSMRQGGNEQFF. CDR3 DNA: TGTGCCAGTAGTATGAGACAGGGCGGGAATGAGCAGTTCTTC. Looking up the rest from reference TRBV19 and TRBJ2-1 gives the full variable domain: DGGITQSPKYLFRKEGQNVTLSCEQNLNHDAMYWYRQDPGQGLRLIYYSQIVNDFQKGDIAEGYSVSREKKESFPLTVTSAQKNPTAFYLCASSMRQGGNEQFFGPGTRLTVL.

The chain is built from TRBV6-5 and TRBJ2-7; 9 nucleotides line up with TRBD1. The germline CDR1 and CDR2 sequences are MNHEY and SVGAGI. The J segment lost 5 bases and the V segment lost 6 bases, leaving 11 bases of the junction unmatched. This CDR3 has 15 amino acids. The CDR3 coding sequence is TGTGCCAGCAGCCCCTTGACAGGGGGGCTGAACGAGCAGTACTTC. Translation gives CASSPLTGGLNEQYF.

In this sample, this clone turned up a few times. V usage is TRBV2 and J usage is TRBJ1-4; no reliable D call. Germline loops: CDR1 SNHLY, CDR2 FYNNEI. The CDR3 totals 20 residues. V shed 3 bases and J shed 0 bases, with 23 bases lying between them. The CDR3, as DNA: TGTGCCAGCAGTGATCCGGCCGGCACCTTCTCTATTGCAACTAATGAAAAACTGTTTTTT. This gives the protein CASSDPAGTFSIATNEKLFF.

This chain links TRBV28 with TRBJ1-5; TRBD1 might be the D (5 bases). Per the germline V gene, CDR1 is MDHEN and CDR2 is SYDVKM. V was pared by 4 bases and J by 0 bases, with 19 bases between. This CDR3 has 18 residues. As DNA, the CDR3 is TGTGCCAGCAGTTGGCCCGGGGCCGTGAAGTATAGCAATCAGCCCCAGCATTTT. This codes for CASSWPGAVKYSNQPQHF.

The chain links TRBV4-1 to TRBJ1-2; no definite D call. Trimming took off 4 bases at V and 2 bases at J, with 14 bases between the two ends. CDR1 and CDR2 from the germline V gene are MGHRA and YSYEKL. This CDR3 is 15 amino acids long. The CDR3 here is CASSPSLGSNYGYTF. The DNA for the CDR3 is TGCGCCAGCAGCCCCTCCTTGGGGTCAAACTATGGCTACACCTTC.

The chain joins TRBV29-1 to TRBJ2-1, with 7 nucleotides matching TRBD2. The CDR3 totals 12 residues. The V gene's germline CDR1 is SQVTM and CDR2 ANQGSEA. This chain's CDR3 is CRGGFSYNEQFF. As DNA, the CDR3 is TGCAGGGGGGGGTTCTCCTACAATGAGCAGTTCTTC.

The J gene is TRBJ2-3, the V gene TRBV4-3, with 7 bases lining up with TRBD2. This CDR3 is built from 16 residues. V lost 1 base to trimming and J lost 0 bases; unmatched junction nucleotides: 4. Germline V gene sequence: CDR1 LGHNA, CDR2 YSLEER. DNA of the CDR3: TGCGCCAGCAGCCAAGCACCAGCGGGGAGCACAGATACGCAGTATTTT. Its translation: CASSQAPAGSTDTQYF.